One TCR beta chain is described in this entry. This sample was taken from a study of blood T cell repertoires in COVID-19. Study context: Samples representing acute and convalescent COVID-19 were sourced from the United States, Italy and Spain.

As originally analysed: The authors estimated nucleated cell counts from reference gene primer amplification. Generated by immunoSEQ multiplex PCR, the TCRdb table keeps only in-frame clones and is missing some. Clonal size and the V and J genes are those of that table, whereas D and trimming came from the DNA. The sample carries about 210,000 clones, approximately 90% recorded once. This CDR3 has 13 residues. Unmatched junction bases numbered 2, after V lost 4 bases and J lost 5 bases. CDR1 and CDR2 (germline): MNHEY, SMNVEV (reference sequence). Sequenced sample: peripheral blood. The receptor was derived from a woman aged 40 to 50 with acute or convalescent COVID-19. The chain carries TRBV27 and TRBJ1-2; the match to TRBD1 covers 9 bases. The CDR3 DNA is TGTGCCAGCAGTTCGGACAGGGGATATGGCTACACCTTC. Protein: CASSSDRGYGYTF.